The TCR beta chain under discussion was sequenced for a study of blood T cell repertoires in COVID-19. Study summary: Both acute and convalescent COVID-19 samples were obtained from the United States, Italy and Spain. Nucleic acid was either cDNA or gDNA, and it came from T cells, B-cell-depleted T cells, or PBMCs.

The repertoire was sequenced with immunoSEQ multiplex PCR; TCRdb's copy has only in-frame clones and lacks some. Found here are about 150,000 clones, around nine tenths of them singletons; the top ten hold about 10%. The table lists this clone with a count of one. The sequencing input was peripheral blood. This sequence originates from a man aged 60-69 years with active or convalescent COVID-19.

The CDR3 bases are TGTGCCAGTAGCGGGAGTATGTCCTACGAGCAGTACTTC. Amino acids: CASSGSMSYEQYF. The chain has TRBV19 and TRBJ2-7; D might be TRBD2 (6 bases). Germline CDR1 reads LNHDA; CDR2 reads SQIVND (reference sequence). The CDR3 sequence is 13 residues long. V dropped 6 bases and J dropped 1 base, with 10 bases sitting between them.